Given below is one T cell receptor (beta chain) in context. Its antigen is as yet unknown. TCRdb's table, derived via immunoSEQ multiplex PCR, lists solely in-frame clones and lacks some. The sample holds roughly 450,000 clones, around 90% seen once. Treatment described: about 20 received Ad26.COV2.S at low or high dose, single or two shots; roughly five received placebo; per-sample allocation not given. Sampling took place 63 days after the first vaccine or placebo injection. Wuhan-strain SARS-CoV-2 spike was expressed by the Ad26 vector that made up the vaccine. CDR1 MNHEY and CDR2 SVGAGI come from the germline V gene. The CDR3 loop spans 13 amino acids. Trimming removed 4 bases at V and 8 bases at J, with 11 bases between. This sample was taken from a study of Ad26.COV2.S vaccination and SARS-CoV-2 variants. General study findings and limits: With respect to non-spike TCR breadth, vaccine and placebo recipients were similar. Vaccinees showed greater spike-specific TCR breadth than placebo recipients.

This TCR came from a person between 18 and 65 years old who received the Ad26.COV2.S COVID-19 vaccine or a placebo. The input for sequencing was peripheral blood, taken in a trial of Ad26.COV2.S vaccine versus placebo. V and J are TRBV6-5 and TRBJ1-4, with D maybe TRBD1 (5 bases). CDR3: CASSSGRGEKLFF. CDR3 coding DNA: TGTGCCAGCAGTTCGGGACGGGGGGAAAAACTGTTTTTT.